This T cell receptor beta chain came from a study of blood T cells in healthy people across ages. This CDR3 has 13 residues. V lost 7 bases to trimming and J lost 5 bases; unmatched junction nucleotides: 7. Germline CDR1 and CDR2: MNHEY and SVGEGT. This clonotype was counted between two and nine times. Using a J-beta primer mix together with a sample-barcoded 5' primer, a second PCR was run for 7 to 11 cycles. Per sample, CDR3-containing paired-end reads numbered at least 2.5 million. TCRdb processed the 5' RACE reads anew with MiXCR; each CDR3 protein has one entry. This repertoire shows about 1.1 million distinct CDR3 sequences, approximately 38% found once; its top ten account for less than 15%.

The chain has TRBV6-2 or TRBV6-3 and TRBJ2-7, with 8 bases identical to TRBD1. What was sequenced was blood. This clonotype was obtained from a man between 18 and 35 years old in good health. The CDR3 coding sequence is TGTGCCAGCACCGAGGACAGGGTCGACGAGCAGTACTTC. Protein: CASTEDRVDEQYF.